The 22 T cell receptor beta chains below were found in one sample sequenced in a study of T cell changes during pregnancy in multiple sclerosis. Profiling relied on immunoSEQ multiplex PCR, and the TCRdb table lists in-frame clones only, not all of them. This table has 40,000 to 50,000 clones, less than 90% appearing once. This specimen was CD4+ T cells from peripheral blood mononuclear cells, taken before pregnancy. These receptors were taken from a female donor with multiple sclerosis, enrolled in a pregnancy study.

This clone was picked up one time. The chain recombines TRBV27 with TRBJ1-2, with TRBD1 as a possible D gene (6 bases). Germline assignment: CDR1 MNHEY and CDR2 SMNVEV (reference sequence). V was pared by 4 bases and J by 8 bases, with 11 bases between. This CDR3 is 12 amino acids long. CDR3 sequence (DNA): TGTGCCAGCAGTTCCCGGGACAACGGCTACACCTTC. Encoded protein: CASSSRDNGYTF.

The chain's CDR3 is CASQFNRNQPQHF. The CDR3 DNA reads TGTGCCAGCCAGTTTAACCGCAATCAGCCCCAGCATTTT. J is TRBJ1-5 and V is TRBV13, with D unresolved. V was cut by 8 bases and J by 2 bases, with 10 bases left in between. Germline V gives CDR1 PRHDT, CDR2 FYEKMQ (reference sequence). The CDR3 is 13 residues long.

Details on this clone: This same CDR3 is encoded by further DNA sequences in the sample. V and J are TRBV5-1 and TRBJ2-5, with TRBD1 as a possible D gene (6 bases). The CDR3 has 14 amino acids. Looked up from germline, CDR1 is SGHRS and CDR2 is YFSETQ. The germline V and J ends were trimmed by 0 bases and 3 bases, with 9 bases remaining between them. For the CDR3, the DNA is TGCGCCAGCAGCTTGGCCACAGGGAAAGAGACCCAGTACTTC. This encodes CASSLATGKETQYF. The full variable domain, with the rest looked up from reference TRBV5-1 and TRBJ2-5, is KAGVTQTPRYLIKTRGQQVTLSCSPISGHRSVSWYQQTPGQGLQFLFEYFSETQRNKGNFPGRFSGRQFSNSRSEMNVSTLELGDSALYLCASSLATGKETQYFGPGTRLLVL.

This clone appeared once. The rearrangement uses TRBV13 and TRBJ1-2; no definite D call. The germline gives CDR1 PRHDT, CDR2 FYEKMQ (reference sequence). The CDR3 sequence is 15 residues long. Trimming removed 2 bases at V and 6 bases at J, with 16 bases between. The CDR3 bases are TGTGCCAGCAGCTTAAGCTACCTGTTAAAGAATGGCTACACCTTC. Translating gives CASSLSYLLKNGYTF.

The V gene is TRBV19, the J gene TRBJ2-1; TRBD2 aligns across 8 bases. V was pared by 10 bases and J by 7 bases, with 15 bases of the junction left unmatched. CDR1 and CDR2 from the germline V gene are LNHDA and SQIVND (reference sequence). The CDR3 consists of 15 residues. The CDR3: CATPLAGGGHNEQFF. For the CDR3, the DNA is TGTGCCACTCCGCTTGCGGGAGGAGGTCATAATGAGCAGTTCTTC.

V is TRBV11-3 and J is TRBJ2-3; 9 bases align to TRBD2. Germline V gene data show CDR1 as SGHNT and CDR2 as YENEEA. The length of the CDR3 is 18 residues. The trim removed 1 base at V and 4 bases at J, leaving 12 bases unmatched. CDR3 amino acids: CASSLGQREVIGSDTQYF. CDR3 bases: TGTGCCAGCAGCTTAGGCCAGCGGGAGGTGATCGGGTCAGATACGCAGTATTTT. Full variable domain (missing parts from reference TRBV11-3 and TRBJ2-3): EAGVVQSPRYKIIEKKQPVAFWCNPISGHNTLYWYLQNLGQGPELLIRYENEEAVDDSQLPKDRFSAERLKGVDSTLKIQPAELGDSAVYLCASSLGQREVIGSDTQYFGPGTRLTVL.

This chain joins TRBV11-2 and TRBJ2-7, with TRBD1 identical over 8 bases. Germline CDR1 and CDR2: SGHAT and FQNNGV. The J segment lost 12 bases and the V segment lost 5 bases, leaving 15 bases of the junction unmatched. CDR3 size: 14 residues. The CDR3 sequence: CASSPNKGQGWSYF. The CDR3 DNA follows: TGTGCCAGCAGCCCTAATAAAGGACAGGGATGGTCGTACTTC.

V gene TRBV6-1 combines with J gene TRBJ1-2; TRBD1 matches 7 bases. This CDR3 contains 15 residues. J gave up 0 bases and V 5 bases, and 6 bases lay outside the gene matches. Germline-derived CDR1 and CDR2 are MNHNS and SASEGT. The CDR3, as DNA: TGTGCCAGCAGTAGGGACAGAACACCTAACTATGGCTACACCTTC. Translated, it gives CASSRDRTPNYGYTF.

The gene calls are TRBV5-4 and TRBJ2-5, with 7 bases lining up with TRBD1. J lost 3 bases, V lost 0 bases, and 2 bases had no gene match. CDR1 and CDR2 (germline): SGHNT, YYREEE (reference sequence). The CDR3 extends over 14 amino acids. The CDR3 loop reads CASSLAGTEETQYF. CDR3 bases: TGTGCCAGCAGCTTGGCCGGGACAGAAGAGACCCAGTACTTC. Combining the CDR3 with reference TRBV5-4 and TRBJ2-5 gives the whole variable domain ETGVTQSPTHLIKTRGQQVTLRCSSQSGHNTVSWYQQALGQGPQFIFQYYREEENGRGNFPPRFSGLQFPNYSSELNVNALELDDSALYLCASSLAGTEETQYFGPGTRLLVL.

The V gene is TRBV19, the J gene TRBJ2-7, with 12 bases matching TRBD2. CDR3 size: 15 residues. The trim removed 9 bases at V and 2 bases at J, leaving 8 bases unmatched. Germline V gene lookup returns CDR1 LNHDA and CDR2 SQIVND (reference sequence). The CDR3 region has the DNA TGTGCCAGAAAACTAGCGGGGGGACCCACCTACGAGCAGTACTTC. Translating gives CARKLAGGPTYEQYF. Complete variable domain (other parts from reference TRBV19 and TRBJ2-7): DGGITQSPKYLFRKEGQNVTLSCEQNLNHDAMYWYRQDPGQGLRLIYYSQIVNDFQKGDIAEGYSVSREKKESFPLTVTSAQKNPTAFYLCARKLAGGPTYEQYFGPGTRLTVT.

The rearrangement uses TRBV19 and TRBJ1-2; 8 nucleotides agree with TRBD1. V shed 7 bases, J shed 2 bases, and the junction held 6 bases outside the gene matches. The CDR3 is 14 residues long. Germline V lookup: CDR1 LNHDA, CDR2 SQIVND (reference sequence). The CDR3 nucleotides are TGTGCCAGTAATTCGCAGGGGGCCAACTATGGCTACACCTTC. Translating it yields CASNSQGANYGYTF. The full variable domain, with the rest looked up from reference TRBV19 and TRBJ1-2, is DGGITQSPKYLFRKEGQNVTLSCEQNLNHDAMYWYRQDPGQGLRLIYYSQIVNDFQKGDIAEGYSVSREKKESFPLTVTSAQKNPTAFYLCASNSQGANYGYTFGSGTRLTVV.

J is TRBJ2-1 and V is TRBV19; TRBD2 agrees at 9 bases. Germline-derived CDR1 and CDR2 are LNHDA and SQIVND (reference sequence). V lost 4 bases to trimming and J lost 11 bases; unmatched junction nucleotides: 9. The CDR3 is made up of 14 amino acids. The CDR3 DNA sequence: TGTGCCAGTAGTACCAGGACTAGCGTGAGAAAGCAGTTCTTC. Its translation: CASSTRTSVRKQFF.

The CDR3 protein is CASRVFWTSGGANEQFF. The CDR3 nucleotides read TGTGCCAGTAGAGTTTTCTGGACTAGCGGGGGGGCAAATGAGCAGTTCTTC. The chain couples TRBV19 to TRBJ2-1, with TRBD2 identical over 15 bases. Germline V lookup: CDR1 LNHDA, CDR2 SQIVND (reference sequence). Germline trimming cut 6 bases from V and 7 bases from J; bases unmatched to any gene: 10. CDR3 length equals 17 residues.

The rearrangement links TRBV19 to TRBJ1-1; D is undetermined. The CDR3 loop spans 13 amino acids. CDR1 LNHDA and CDR2 SQIVND come from the germline V gene (reference sequence). The V and J ends lost 4 bases and 6 bases respectively, with 12 bases between them. The CDR3 is CASSRRVSAEAFF. CDR3 bases: TGTGCCAGTAGTAGGAGGGTGAGTGCTGAAGCTTTCTTT.

The rearrangement joins TRBV5-6 to TRBJ1-2; TRBD1 agrees at 10 bases. Germline values: CDR1 SGHDT, CDR2 YYEEEE. The CDR3 is made up of 14 amino acids. After removal of 7 bases from V and 6 bases from J, the junction contained 9 bases not matched to a gene. CDR3 residues: CASQLTGTGDGYTF. In nucleotides, the CDR3 is TGTGCCAGCCAACTTACCGGGACAGGGGATGGCTACACCTTC. The entire variable domain, with the rest obtained from reference TRBV5-6 and TRBJ1-2, is as follows: DAGVTQSPTHLIKTRGQQVTLRCSPKSGHDTVSWYQQALGQGPQFIFQYYEEEERQRGNFPDRFSGHQFPNYSSELNVNALLLGDSALYLCASQLTGTGDGYTFGSGTRLTVV.

CDR3: CASSLKAQGSSYEQYF. In DNA, the CDR3 is TGTGCCAGCAGCTTAAAAGCCCAGGGGAGCTCCTACGAGCAGTACTTC. The chain links TRBV7-9 to TRBJ2-7; tentatively, D is TRBD1 (6 bases). Trimming removed 2 bases at V and 0 bases at J, with 14 bases between. The CDR3 is 16 residues long. Germline V gives CDR1 SEHNR, CDR2 FQNEAQ (reference sequence).

The gene calls are TRBV6-1 and TRBJ2-1; a weak D match, TRBD2 (6 bases). Per the germline V gene, CDR1 is MNHNS and CDR2 is SASEGT. This CDR3 region has 14 residues. The ends were cut back, 3 bases at V and 3 bases at J, with 9 bases in the middle. The CDR3 sequence: CASSERDSYNEQFF. The DNA of the CDR3 is TGTGCCAGCAGTGAGCGGGATAGCTACAATGAGCAGTTCTTC.

The chain has TRBV7-9 and TRBJ1-2; D remains ambiguous. Germline V CDR1 and CDR2: SEHNR, FQNEAQ (reference sequence). V lost 1 base, J lost 7 bases, and 13 bases lay in between. CDR3 length: 14 amino acids. The CDR3: CASSLDAEVVGYTF. Here the CDR3 DNA reads TGTGCCAGCAGCTTAGACGCGGAAGTAGTTGGCTACACCTTC.

V gene TRBV9 combines with J gene TRBJ1-1, with TRBD1 as a possible D gene (6 bases). The V gene's germline CDR1 is SGDLS and CDR2 YYNGEE. Trimming removed 4 bases at V and 4 bases at J, with 17 bases between. This CDR3 spans 15 amino acids. The CDR3 bases are TGTGCCAGCAGCTCAAAACAGGGTTTTGGCACTGAAGCTTTCTTT. Its protein product is CASSSKQGFGTEAFF.

The chain carries TRBV19 and TRBJ1-5; no firm D call. CDR1 and CDR2 (germline): LNHDA, SQIVND (reference sequence). This CDR3 has 14 residues. The germline V and J ends were trimmed by 3 bases and 0 bases, with 6 bases remaining between them. This CDR3 reads CASSINNSNQPQHF. CDR3 sequence (DNA): TGTGCCAGTAGTATTAATAATAGCAATCAGCCCCAGCATTTT.

This clone has just one count. V usage is TRBV5-1 and J usage is TRBJ1-1, with a possible D match to TRBD1 (5 bases). In germline, CDR1 is SGHRS, CDR2 YFSETQ. This CDR3 is 16 amino acids long. The V end lost 0 bases, the J end lost 2 bases, and 14 bases lay between the germline ends. For the CDR3, the DNA is TGCGCCAGCAGCTTGGCCGTCGGACAAGCCAACACTGAAGCTTTCTTT. This codes for CASSLAVGQANTEAFF.

The CDR3 sequence is CASSIGLAGSTDTQYF. In nucleotides, the CDR3 is TGTGCCAGCAGCATCGGACTAGCGGGGAGCACAGATACGCAGTATTTT. The chain recombines TRBV5-4 with TRBJ2-3; 12 bases map to TRBD2. In germline, CDR1 is SGHNT, CDR2 YYREEE (reference sequence). V was pared by 4 bases and J by 0 bases, with 3 bases of the junction left unmatched. The CDR3 extends over 16 amino acids.